A selection of T cell receptor beta chains follows, all from one sample in a study of shared clonotypes between healthy human individuals. Here immunoSEQ multiplex PCR was the method, and the copy in TCRdb shows in-frame clones only, minus some. The sample carries 1.5 million to 2.5 million clones, just under 95% recorded once. Sequenced sample: naive CD8+ T cells sorted from blood. The receptors were gathered from a man younger than 35 in good health. Each CDR3 is given with its conserved first and last residue. Each record gives: J gene, D gene, clone size, V gene, CDR3 DNA, CDR3 protein. D genes are given only for firm matches. Only some rows state a clone size, as once, few, many or a class for expanded clones.

TRBJ2-5 | . | . | TRBV4-3 | TGCGCCAGCAGCCAAGGTCCTCAGCTGGGAGAGACCCAGTACTTC | CASSQGPQLGETQYF
TRBJ2-7 | TRBD2 | once | TRBV19 | TGTGCCAGTAGTATTACTAGCGGGGAAAACTACGAGCAGTACTTC | CASSITSGENYEQYF
TRBJ1-1 | TRBD1 | . | TRBV28 | TGTGCCACCGCCCACGAGGGGGCGAACACTGAAGCTTTCTTT | CATAHEGANTEAFF
TRBJ1-1 | TRBD1 | . | TRBV30 | TGTGCCTGGAGTTGGGACAGTTGGAACACTGAAGCTTTCTTT | CAWSWDSWNTEAFF
TRBJ1-4 | TRBD1 | . | TRBV10-3 | TGTGCCATCAGTGGGACAGGGGACAATGAAAAACTGTTTTTT | CAISGTGDNEKLFF
TRBJ1-2 | . | . | TRBV4-1 | TGCGCCAGCAGCCAGGGGCCTGGGGACTATGGCTACACCTTC | CASSQGPGDYGYTF
TRBJ2-7 | TRBD2 | once | TRBV5-6 | TGTGCCAGCAGCTTGAGAGCGACTAGCGGGGCCTTCTACGAGCAGTACTTC | CASSLRATSGAFYEQYF
TRBJ2-7 | . | . | TRBV27 | TGTGCCAGCTGCCCCTCCGGTGGGAGATGTTACGAGCAGTACTTC | CASCPSGGRCYEQYF
TRBJ2-7 | . | . | TRBV18 | TGTGCCAGCTCACCCGACAGTTCCTACGAGCAGTACTTC | CASSPDSSYEQYF
TRBJ1-2 | TRBD1 | . | TRBV7-2 | TGTGCCAGCAGCCCGCCTGGGACAGGGTACGGCTACACCTTC | CASSPPGTGYGYTF
TRBJ1-1 | TRBD1 | . | TRBV4-1 | TGCGCCAGCAGCCAGAGCCCCGGGACAGGGTACCCTGAAGCTTTCTTT | CASSQSPGTGYPEAFF
TRBJ2-7 | . | . | TRBV29-1 | TGCAGCGTTCTTCAGGGTACCTACGAGCAGTACTTC | CSVLQGTYEQYF
TRBJ2-2 | TRBD2 | . | TRBV10-2 | TGCGCCAGCCGAGGAGGTAGCGGGAGGGCCGGCGTCTCCGGGGAGCTGTTTTTT | CASRGGSGRAGVSGELFF
TRBJ2-1 | . | . | TRBV4-3 | TGCGCCAGCAGCCAAGATCTTACAGGGTACGACAATGAGCAGTTCTTC | CASSQDLTGYDNEQFF
TRBJ1-2 | . | . | TRBV20-1 | TGCAGTGCTCCGGGACCAATATACACCTTC | CSAPGPIYTF